A single sample gave rise to the 11 T cell receptor beta chains below, sequenced in a study of high-grade serous ovarian cancer treatment subgroups. Tumor tissue was taken before any definitive surgery or chemotherapy was given. The repertoire was sequenced with immunoSEQ multiplex PCR; TCRdb's copy has only in-frame clones and lacks some. The data contain about 15,000 clones, approximately 87% of them singletons. The sequenced material came from tumor tissue. The receptor set was obtained from a human donor with high-grade serous ovarian cancer.

The chain couples TRBV7-2 to TRBJ2-2, with D perhaps matching TRBD1 (6 bases). The CDR3 contains 17 residues. Trimming took off 5 bases at V and 3 bases at J, with 19 bases between the two ends. Germline CDR1 SGHTA, CDR2 FQGNSA. The CDR3 region has the DNA TGTGCCAGCAGCCCGTACGCCGGGACATCCTACACCGGGGAGCTGTTTTTT. Encoded protein: CASSPYAGTSYTGELFF.

The chain combines TRBV9 with TRBJ2-1, with D perhaps TRBD2 (6 bases). This CDR3 has 18 residues. From germline, CDR1 is SGDLS and CDR2 YYNGEE. V was pared by 0 bases and J by 8 bases, with 24 bases between. DNA of the CDR3: TGTGCCAGCAGCGTAGGTGGTTACGGGGGTTTAAAATTGGATGAGCAGTTCTTC. It translates to CASSVGGYGGLKLDEQFF.

The V and J genes are TRBV9 and TRBJ2-2; 9 positions agree with TRBD2. CDR3 length: 15 residues. Trimming took 2 bases from V and 5 from J; bases not matched to a gene: 4. CDR1 is SGDLS and CDR2 is YYNGEE in the germline V gene. The CDR3 protein is CASSVSGGWTGELFF. The DNA of the CDR3 is TGTGCCAGCAGCGTTAGCGGGGGTTGGACCGGGGAGCTGTTTTTT.

The J gene is TRBJ2-3, the V gene TRBV4-1; TRBD2 matches 10 bases. CDR1 and CDR2 from the germline V gene are MGHRA and YSYEKL. V was clipped by 4 bases and J by 0 bases; unmatched bases: 4. The CDR3 extends over 16 amino acids. The CDR3: CASSPGAGGSTDTQYF. Written as DNA, the CDR3 is TGCGCCAGCAGCCCCGGAGCGGGGGGGAGCACAGATACGCAGTATTTT.

The V gene is TRBV25-1, the J gene TRBJ2-5; 10 bases are a match to TRBD2. Germline-derived CDR1 and CDR2 are MGHDK and SYGVNS. The CDR3 covers 18 residues. Germline trimming cut 1 base from V and 5 bases from J; bases unmatched to any gene: 13. This CDR3 is CASSEFLSGGVVRETQYF. In DNA form, the CDR3 reads TGTGCCAGCAGTGAATTCTTGAGCGGGGGGGTTGTTCGGGAGACCCAGTACTTC.

The V call is TRBV30, the J call TRBJ2-5; D not certain. The DNA end lines up better with TRBJ2-7; the J call may be wrong. Germline assignment: CDR1 GTSNPN and CDR2 SVGIG (reference sequence). The CDR3 spans 13 residues. The chain's CDR3 is CAWSVLLTYEQYF. The CDR3, as DNA: TGTGCCTGGAGTGTACTACTAACCTACGAGCAGTACTTC.

This rearrangement joins TRBV10-1 to TRBJ2-2; D remains ambiguous. Germline loops: CDR1 WNHNN, CDR2 SYGVQD (reference sequence). The ends were cut back, 3 bases at V and 1 base at J, with 3 bases in the middle. The CDR3 length is 13 residues. This chain's CDR3 is CASSDQNTGELFF. DNA for the CDR3: TGCGCCAGCAGTGATCAGAACACCGGGGAGCTGTTTTTT.

The CDR3 sequence is CASSLAGNQGRRYF. CDR3 nucleotides: TGTGCCAGCAGCTTAGCAGGGAATCAGGGGCGGAGGTACTTC. V is TRBV7-8 and J is TRBJ2-4, with D perhaps matching TRBD1 (6 bases). The CDR3 sequence is 14 residues long. V was pared by 0 bases and J by 15 bases, with 18 bases between. Germline V gives CDR1 SGHVS, CDR2 FQNEAQ.

This chain uses TRBV28 with TRBJ1-5; no clear D. The V end lost 5 bases, the J end lost 0 bases, and 5 bases lay between the germline ends. This CDR3 has 13 amino acids. CDR1 and CDR2 (germline): MDHEN, SYDVKM. CDR3 in amino acids: CASSVYSNQPQHF. The CDR3 coding sequence is TGTGCCAGCAGTGTGTATAGCAATCAGCCCCAGCATTTT.

This chain connects TRBV5-1 to TRBJ2-5, with D possibly being TRBD1 (5 bases). Germline assignment: CDR1 SGHRS and CDR2 YFSETQ. CDR3 size: 14 residues. Trimming took off 1 base at V and 5 bases at J, with 12 bases between the two ends. The CDR3 is CASSLLTVEETQYF. CDR3 DNA sequence: TGCGCCAGCAGCTTGTTGACAGTCGAGGAGACCCAGTACTTC. The full variable domain, its missing parts supplied by reference TRBV5-1 and TRBJ2-5, is KAGVTQTPRYLIKTRGQQVTLSCSPISGHRSVSWYQQTPGQGLQFLFEYFSETQRNKGNFPGRFSGRQFSNSRSEMNVSTLELGDSALYLCASSLLTVEETQYFGPGTRLLVL.

The chain carries TRBV2 and TRBJ2-7, with D possibly being TRBD1 (5 bases). Trimming took off 4 bases at V and 2 bases at J, with 9 bases between the two ends. This CDR3 is 13 amino acids long. Per germline, CDR1 SNHLY and CDR2 FYNNEI. CDR3 sequence (DNA): TGTGCCAGCAGTGCAGGGCGAGCCTACGAGCAGTACTTC. It codes for CASSAGRAYEQYF.